This T cell receptor beta chain is from a study of blood T cell repertoires in COVID-19. Study as a whole: Both acute and convalescent COVID-19 samples were obtained from the United States, Italy and Spain. Nucleic acid was either cDNA or gDNA, and it came from T cells, B-cell-depleted T cells, or PBMCs.

In the original processing: Reference gene primers were amplified, and this amplification served to estimate nucleated cell counts. TCRdb keeps only in-frame clones here, not all; method: immunoSEQ multiplex PCR. That table is the source of V, J and clone size, and D and trimming were worked out from the DNA. This sample carries about 60,000 clones, roughly 85% of them seen once, and the ten largest clones take about 1.2%. The V gene end was trimmed by 3 bases and the J gene end by 0 bases; junction bases not matched to a gene: 16. The length of the CDR3 is 19 residues. Germline assignment: CDR1 SNHLY and CDR2 FYNNEI.

The chain combines TRBV2 with TRBJ2-5; 7 nucleotides line up with TRBD2. This TCR was recovered from a middle-aged man with acute or convalescent COVID-19. Material: peripheral blood. This CDR3 is CASSDRSGLADEYQETQYF. As DNA, the CDR3 is TGTGCCAGCAGTGATAGGTCGGGCCTAGCGGACGAATACCAAGAGACCCAGTACTTC.